Ten or more counts support the clone carrying this T cell receptor beta chain. Its target is not known. The junction differs from germline at one of its ends, possibly a read error. TCRdb independently ran MiXCR on the 5' RACE reads; one entry per CDR3 protein. The table records several thousand distinct CDR3 sequences, about an eighth of them present only once. This specimen belongs to a study of spatial heterogeneity in lung cancer. The study, taken as a whole, reports: Higher tumor mutation counts went along with higher counts of expanded intratumoral alpha and beta TCRs.

Regarding time point: sample taken at primary tumor resection. Without sorting, whole RNA was sequenced from tumor, nontumor lung or frozen PBMC. This CDR3 comprises 14 residues. The germline CDR1 and CDR2 sequences are SGHVS and FQNEAQ. The sample in question was lung tumor tissue, obtained at surgery. This TCR was sampled from a female donor with early-stage non-small cell lung cancer. The chain is built from TRBV7-8 and TRBJ2-5; the match to TRBD2 covers 11 bases. CDR3 bases: TGTGCCAGCAGCGTAGCGGGGGGGCCCGAGACCCAGTACTTC. Translation gives CASSVAGGPETQYF.